These T cell receptor beta chains were read from a single sample in a study of CD8+CD57+ T cells in acquired aplastic anemia. TCRdb reprocessed the reads with MiXCR, giving one entry per CDR3 protein. The repertoire holds approximately 170,000 distinct CDR3 sequences, with roughly half as singletons. The specimen sequenced was sorted CD4+, CD8+, or CD8+CD57+ T cells (not recorded which) from PBMCs. These receptors all stem from a human donor in good health, serving as a control. CDR3s include the opening cysteine and the closing phenylalanine or tryptophan. The D gene is left open where the match is weak. Not every row has a clone size; where given, it reads once, few, many or a size class.

CDR3 protein | CDR3 DNA | D gene | clone size | J gene | V gene
CASSLQGEETQYF | TGTGCCAGCAGCTTACAGGGGGAAGAGACCCAGTACTTC | TRBD1 | NA | TRBJ2-5 | TRBV7-3
CASSDRVSDNYGYTF | TGTGCCAGCAGTGACAGGGTGAGCGATAACTATGGCTACACCTTC | NA | NA | TRBJ1-2 | TRBV2
CASSGPGSNQPQHF | TGTGCCAGCAGCGGACCTGGAAGCAATCAGCCCCAGCATTTT | NA | NA | TRBJ1-5 | TRBV9
CSASNSGTDTQYF | TGCAGTGCTAGTAACAGTGGCACAGATACGCAGTATTTT | NA | NA | TRBJ2-3 | TRBV20-1
CASSEKSFF | TGTGCCAGCAGTGAGAAGTCTTTCTTT | NA | NA | TRBJ1-1 | TRBV2
CASSSEVYEQYF | TGTGCCAGCAGCTCTGAAGTCTACGAGCAGTACTTC | NA | NA | TRBJ2-7 | TRBV7-3
CASSPTGAGRETQYF | TGTGCCAGCAGCCCGACGGGGGCGGGGAGGGAGACCCAGTACTTC | NA | many | TRBJ2-5 | TRBV5-4
CAISAQGAASEQYF | TGTGCCATCAGTGCACAGGGGGCTGCTAGCGAGCAGTACTTC | TRBD1 | NA | TRBJ2-7 | TRBV10-3
CASSLENSGGGYTF | TGCGCCAGCAGCTTGGAAAACTCAGGGGGTGGCTACACCTTC | TRBD1 | many | TRBJ1-2 | TRBV5-1
CASSVSPVLAKNIQYF | TGTGCCAGCAGCGTCTCTCCGGTCCTAGCCAAAAACATTCAGTACTTC | NA | many | TRBJ2-4 | TRBV9
CSVEEAIEAFF | TGCAGCGTTGAAGAGGCGATAGAAGCCTTCTTT | NA | NA | TRBJ1-1 | TRBV29-1
CASSPPASGSSYNEQFF | TGTGCTAGCAGCCCCCCGGCTAGCGGGAGCTCCTACAATGAGCAGTTCTTC | TRBD2 | NA | TRBJ2-1 | TRBV7-7
CASSPPRGGERADTQYF | TGTGCCAGTAGCCCTCCCCGGGGGGGGGAGAGAGCAGATACGCAGTATTTT | TRBD2 | many | TRBJ2-3 | TRBV19
CASSELHVNTEAFF | TGTGCCAGCAGTGAACTACACGTGAACACTGAAGCTTTCTTT | NA | few | TRBJ1-1 | TRBV6-2/TRBV6-3
CASSYSWTATDTQYF | TGTGCCAGCAGTTACTCATGGACTGCCACAGATACGCAGTATTTT | NA | NA | TRBJ2-3 | TRBV6-5
CSARRGARRRTYEQYF | TGCAGTGCTAGGCGAGGGGCGAGACGGCGGACCTACGAGCAGTACTTC | NA | few | TRBJ2-7 | TRBV20-1
CASSLGSLAGAAYEQYF | TGTGCCAGCAGCTTAGGTAGTCTAGCGGGGGCGGCCTACGAGCAGTACTTC | TRBD2 | NA | TRBJ2-7 | TRBV7-2
CSVARDRGNAGELFF | TGCAGCGTGGCCAGGGACAGGGGGAATGCCGGGGAGCTGTTTTTT | TRBD1 | once | TRBJ2-2 | TRBV29-1
CASSLFDVNQYF | TGTGCCAGCAGCTTATTCGACGTGAACCAGTACTTC | NA | NA | TRBJ2-5 | TRBV7-8
CASKAGGGTDTQYF | TGTGCCAGCAAGGCGGGGGGGGGCACAGATACGCAGTATTTT | TRBD2 | NA | TRBJ2-3 | TRBV2
CASSGAGTELYEQYF | TGTGCCAGCAGCGGCGCCGGGACAGAGCTCTACGAGCAGTACTTC | TRBD1 | many | TRBJ2-7 | TRBV7-2
CASTLQNTGDNEQFF | TGTGCCAGTACTTTACAGAACACCGGGGACAATGAGCAGTTCTTC | NA | NA | TRBJ2-1 | TRBV19
CASSVEEGQETQYF | TGTGCCAGCAGCGTAGAAGAGGGACAAGAGACCCAGTACTTC | NA | NA | TRBJ2-5 | TRBV9
CASSRQGSGANVLTF | TGTGCCAGCAGTCGACAGGGGTCAGGGGCCAACGTCCTGACTTTC | TRBD1 | NA | TRBJ2-6 | TRBV12-3/TRBV12-4
CASRQGQLNTEAFF | TGTGCCAGTAGACAGGGACAGTTGAACACTGAAGCTTTCTTT | TRBD1 | NA | TRBJ1-1 | TRBV19
CASSRGGLGETQYF | TGTGCCAGTAGCCGGGGGGGCCTAGGAGAGACCCAGTACTTC | TRBD2 | many | TRBJ2-5 | TRBV19
CASKPEFDTEAFF | TGTGCCAGCAAACCAGAGTTTGACACTGAAGCTTTCTTT | NA | NA | TRBJ1-1 | TRBV7-9
CASSVTGDEQYF | TGCGCCAGCAGCGTTACAGGGGACGAGCAGTACTTC | TRBD1 | NA | TRBJ2-7 | TRBV5-1
CASSRSTSTDTQYF | TGTGCCAGTAGTCGGTCAACTAGCACAGATACGCAGTATTTT | NA | NA | TRBJ2-3 | TRBV19
CASSDRGGGYNEQFF | TGTGCCAGCAGTGATAGGGGGGGAGGGTACAATGAGCAGTTCTTC | NA | many | TRBJ2-1 | TRBV2
CSAYREGGGGYTF | TGCAGTGCTTACAGGGAGGGTGGAGGTGGCTACACCTTC | NA | many | TRBJ1-2 | TRBV20-1
CASSITSLASAWQPQHF | TGTGCCAGTAGTATTACTAGTTTGGCTTCAGCGTGGCAGCCCCAGCATTTT | NA | NA | TRBJ1-5 | TRBV19
CASSQWDGGLPRDQPQHF | TGTGCCAGCAGCCAATGGGATGGCGGACTGCCTAGAGATCAGCCCCAGCATTTT | NA | NA | TRBJ1-5 | TRBV4-2
CAGSETGIMNTEAFF | TGTGCCGGCAGCGAAACAGGGATCATGAACACTGAAGCTTTCTTT | NA | many | TRBJ1-1 | TRBV5-4
CASSHLAQQGYEQYF | TGTGCCAGCAGCCACCTAGCGCAGCAGGGGTACGAGCAGTACTTC | NA | NA | TRBJ2-7 | TRBV4-2
CASIQRDRVDSPLHF | TGTGCCAGCATACAACGGGACAGGGTTGATTCACCCCTCCACTTT | TRBD1 | many | TRBJ1-6 | TRBV6-6